This T cell receptor beta chain was documented in a study of cytotoxic CD8 clonotypes in ibrutinib-treated CLL. Study-level information: Overall, roughly 25 responses were partial and 2 complete; following median about 70 months, roughly 15 patients stayed remitted and about 12 progressed. General study points: Progressing patients had sampling times that differed from those of sustained-remission patients. Baseline clonality, above age-matched healthy donor levels, tracked circulating CD8+ T-cell counts.

V trimming: 2 bases; J trimming: 11 bases; junction bases outside the gene matches: 20. Germline V CDR1 and CDR2: GTSNPN, SVGIG (reference sequence). There are 16 residues in the CDR3. The data were produced by immunoSEQ multiplex PCR, yet TCRdb's version contains in-frame clones alone and is incomplete. Altogether 97,000 or so clones are present, almost 80% being singletons, with the ten largest covering approximately 30%. As to this clone: Its antigen remains unknown.

Cryopreserved PBMCs provided around 2.2 micrograms of genomic DNA for the TCR beta libraries. The sequenced sample was PBMCs, obtained after 12 months of ibrutinib treatment. The chain combines TRBV30 with TRBJ1-1; 7 nucleotides agree with TRBD1. This TCR came from a human donor with chronic lymphocytic leukemia. CDR3 nucleotides: TGTGCCTGGAGTCCAATGCTACAGGGGCCATTCGGTGTGGCTTTCTTT. This encodes CAWSPMLQGPFGVAFF.